This TCR beta chain is drawn from a study of cytomegalovirus exposure and HLA in healthy donors (dated by TCRdb to 2016 to 2017). The study in broad terms: In an earlier analysis of 587 of the donors, 276 Gb of sequence data and 90 million to 130 million unique TCR beta sequences from about 190 million T cells were reported. About 300 gigabases of sequencing data and around 87 million unique TCR sequences were included in an early release covering roughly 600 HLA-typed donors. The genetic ancestry cluster associated with self-reported Caucasian donors included approximately 85% of the 398 genotyped donors. The study aimed to test whether cataloging public T cell receptors could reveal signatures of past pathogen exposure. The study used immunosequencing to profile the T cell repertoires of several hundred subjects and linked those repertoires to cytomegalovirus serostatus. A separate validation cohort of 100 to 150 different subjects was used in addition to the approximately 640-subject first cohort. To predict cytomegalovirus infection status, the study brought together high-throughput TCR immunosequencing, statistical association of individual TCRs with disease status, and machine learning. To study patterns of TCR occurrence, a later analysis re-analyzed previously published TCR beta repertoires from around 670 donors and added high-resolution HLA genotyping. In the later analysis, no new phenotypic data were used to find candidate immune exposures; instead, reliance was placed on TCR beta sequences and their occurrence across donors. In an earlier analysis of roughly 540 of the donors, high-throughput TCR beta sequencing was used to judge whether each TCR beta V gene segment behaved as functional or pseudogenic. Donor age, sex, ethnicity and CMV serostatus were collected together with the repertoire data. A later genetic analysis took genome-wide SNP genotypes for about 65% of the 666 donors and used that subset as a discovery cohort. All discovery cohort repertoires had been generated on a single sequencing platform. Both class I and class II loci were covered by HLA typing, at four-digit resolution. The number of donors typed differed by locus, with about 629-630 for A, B, C, DRB1 and DQB1, 522 for DQA1, under 610 for DPA1, and around 460 for DPB1. A few DR-DQ haplotypes were treated as single units for association and clustering because of strong linkage in the cohort. On average, roughly 250,000 unique TCR beta nucleotide sequences were sequenced per donor among about 400 genotyped donors of the cohort, with roughly 18% of those sequences being non-productive. General findings and caveats noted by the study authors: The sequencing pipeline was judged likely to have produced a cluster of highly shared sequence variants as a technical artifact. The 87-base-pair reads could not distinguish some IMGT-functional V segments, including TRBV6-2 and TRBV6-3, so those segments were excluded. The classifier was reported to diagnose cytomegalovirus status with high specificity and sensitivity in both the original and validation cohorts. In vitro tests confirmed that three of the cytomegalovirus-associated TCR beta chains recognize cytomegalovirus antigens. In this cohort, only TCR beta chains were sequenced, and detectable features were limited by the absence of alpha or paired-chain data. Linkage disequilibrium might explain the correlated functional status among segregating V segments, but an unknown experimental factor could not be excluded. A later genetic analysis reported fewer N-insertions in productive TCRs among donors in an Asian-associated ancestry cluster than the roughly 700-donor mean. In a later analysis, the rate of TCR association differed among HLA loci, with DRB1 alleles having the most associated TCRs and HLA-C alleles having the fewest. A later analysis associated around 16,000 TCR beta sequences with specific HLA alleles at a false discovery rate of 0.05. According to the authors, the approach could potentially be generalized to other disease states and immunological phenotypes. An association between a missense DCLRE1C variant and V-gene and J-gene trimming of TCR beta chains was found in a later genetic analysis and replicated in an independent cohort. Roughly uniform sequencing depth across donors was assumed in presence/absence analyses, although this assumption may not hold. According to a later analysis, parvovirus B19, influenza, CMV and Epstein-Barr virus appeared linked to several top co-occurrence clusters. A further reported finding was that TCR beta sequences accurately predicted the HLA-A and HLA-B alleles for most subjects in the first cohort. Because counts were too low, more than 15 rarely observed V segments, including chromosome 9 orphons, were left out of the earlier analysis of several hundred of the donors. A later analysis found that most CMV-associated TCR beta chains appeared HLA-restricted, with HLA associations seemingly driven largely by CMV exposure. A later analysis found that HLA-associated TCR beta chains were more clonally expanded and had lower generation probabilities than equally common non-associated chains. HLA typing was unavailable for some donors at each locus, so association tests used only the typed subset. Broadly in line with IMGT annotations, most TCR beta V segments showed up in productive rearrangements about 87% or about 30% of the time in an earlier analysis of under 700 of the donors. While some public TCRs were present in many individuals, most TCR sequences turned up only very rarely across donors. In the study, 150 to 200 TCR beta chains were listed as associated with cytomegalovirus. Strong co-occurrence of HLA alleles, especially DR and DQ, made assigning TCR associations to individual alleles difficult. CMV serostatus was the only immune exposure information available for the cohort.

The cohort comprised around 700 healthy bone marrow donors. All cohort members were sampled while nominally healthy, although unrecorded immune exposures were likely present. The donor tested CMV seropositive, placing the donor among the 289 seropositive members of the cohort. Each donor provided a peripheral blood sample, and peripheral blood mononuclear cells were used for TCR beta sequencing. The Qiagen DNeasy Blood Extraction Kit was used to extract genomic DNA from the blood cell samples. Trimming removed 0 bases from V and 5 bases from J, leaving 10 bases between the germline ends. In the germline V gene, CDR1 corresponds to SGHDN and CDR2 to FVKESK. The CDR3 runs 14 amino acids, cysteine and phenylalanine included. Just the 42-base CDR3 DNA is kept, in frame starting at base 1. Note on this clone: No cognate antigen has been identified for it. There are no base qualities to consult, and no much larger clone falls within one base.

Preparation of the library involved the immunoSEQ multiplex PCR assay. For the multiplex PCR, a mixture combining 60 forward primers for TCR Vbeta segments and 13 reverse primers for TCR Jbeta segments was used. A multiplex PCR assay on genomic DNA amplified the CDR3 region of rearranged TCR beta genes. The amplified TCR beta libraries were sequenced on the Illumina HiSeq System as 87-base-pair reads. In the authors' own workflow: Across the 700 or so repertoires, a later analysis counted tens of millions of unique TCR beta chains, around 11 million of which were shared by at least two donors. To remove PCR and sequencing errors, raw reads were error-corrected and collapsed into unique sequences using a nearest-neighbor algorithm that merged closely related sequences. CDR3 sequences were aligned to IMGT reference sequences to assign V, D and J gene segments. For a sequence to be retained, a match of at least six nucleotides to both a V gene segment and a J gene segment was required. Rearrangements were called productive when the CDR3 lacked stop codons and stayed in frame with V and J; all others were non-productive. Following IMGT convention, CDR3 was defined as the stretch from the second conserved V-encoded cysteine to the conserved J-encoded phenylalanine. The earlier analysis of about 500 of the donors excluded sequences that lacked an unambiguous match to a single V gene segment. An earlier analysis of just under 600 of the donors called V segments functional above 56.7% productive rearrangements and segregating when the between-donor standard deviation exceeded 5%. A statistical classification framework was built to diagnose cytomegalovirus status from the catalog of TCR beta chain sequences. In a later analysis, TCR nucleotide sequences were compared against IMGT/GENE-DB human TR gene sequences so that V and J genes could be assigned. In a later analysis, CDR3 sequences and most-parsimonious VDJ recombination scenarios were assigned using the TCRdist pipeline. In a later analysis, each TCR beta chain was defined by its CDR3 amino acid sequence together with its V-gene family, and reads without a unique V-gene family were excluded. In a later analysis, 450 to 600 highly shared, low-generation-probability nucleotide sequences were removed to address suspected cross-contamination and a sequencing artifact. In a later analysis, a clonal expansion index was calculated for each public chain from normalized within-repertoire ranks of inferred template counts. In a later analysis, generation probabilities were computed with a VDJ recombination model fitted to out-of-frame rearrangements, and the resulting probabilities were checked against IGoR. Hypergeometric tests were used in a later analysis to score TCR-TCR, TCR-HLA and TCR-CMV co-occurrence, with a repertoire-size bias correction applied to the TCR pairs. A later analysis estimated false discovery rates by permuting HLA or CMV assignments 20 times. In a later analysis, co-occurring TCRs were grouped with DBSCAN, and TCRdist sequence similarity was added when clustering was performed within HLA-allele-positive subsets. For co-occurrence clustering, repertoires with fewer than 30,000 or more than 120,000 public chains were excluded, along with a handful of repertoires with anomalous nucleotide sharing. TCRdb mirrors the immuneACCESS table, restricted to in-frame sequences. Some clones are absent from its copies; in checked studies, under half trace to an unresolved V gene, and the reason for the others is unknown. Clone size and the V and J calls come from that table; the DNA yielded D and trimming. The sample table lists about 140,000 clones, approximately 78% of them with a count of one. The ten largest clones add up to roughly 3.2% of the sample.

Sequencing input: PBMCs. This chain is built from TRBV14 and TRBJ1-1; perhaps TRBD1 is the D gene, with 6 bases matching. The origin of this receptor is a man aged 18 to 29 in good health and CMV-seropositive. The nucleotides read TGTGCCAGCAGCCAAGAAGGGGGGGCGACTGAAGCTTTCTTT. The translation is CASSQEGGATEAFF. Supplemented by the reference TRBV14 and TRBJ1-1 proteins around the CDR3, the complete variable domain is EAGVTQFPSHSVIEKGQTVTLRCDPISGHDNLYWYRRVMGKEIKFLLHFVKESKQDESGMPNNRFLAERTGGTYSTLKVQPAELEDSGVYFCASSQEGGATEAFFGQGTRLTVV.